This note documents a single TCR beta chain sequence. What this receptor recognizes is not known. The data are from a study of CXCR3-negative and CXCR3-positive naive CD8 T cells (dated by TCRdb to the late 2010s). In terms of the full investigation: In total, some 130 million TRB reads were obtained, or roughly 1.5 +/- 0.3 million reads per library. Naive subsets from about five donors and memory cells from 3 donors were included in the TRBV-TRBJ cluster analysis. Diversity and physicochemical repertoire analyses were performed on approximately 10 donors pooled from two independent experiments. What the work shows at the level of the full study, not this receptor alone: Both naive subsets had comparably high repertoire diversity, while memory CD8+ T cells had much lower repertoire diversity. Compared with CXCR3-negative naive cells, CXCR3-positive naive cells had TRB CDR3s with higher hydrophobicity (lower Kidera factor 4), lower energy, and higher strength and volume indices. Freshly isolated PBMCs were used for most assays because CXCR3 expression went down partially after cryopreservation. Within the same donor, TRBV-TRBJ usage looked similar between naive CXCR3-negative and CXCR3-positive cells, but memory cells had distinct patterns. Because surface CD5, which is linked to self-reactivity in mice, was comparable between the naive subsets, TCR interaction strength was also inferred from TRB CDR3 physicochemical properties.

According to the germline V gene, CDR1 reads LGHNA and CDR2 reads YSLEER. Spanning cysteine to phenylalanine, the CDR3 consists of 15 amino acids. No DNA was logged. Each CD8+ T cell subset was flow-sorted in triplicate, and 300,000 or so cells per subset were placed directly into RLT lysis buffer. Naive CD8+ T cells were defined stringently as CD45RO-CCR7+CD27+CD95- to exclude memory contaminants. Peripheral blood mononuclear cells were isolated from buffy coats using standard density gradient centrifugation. A FACSAria III was used to flow-sort naive CXCR3-negative and CXCR3-positive CD8+ T cells. An RNeasy Mini Kit was used to extract total RNA from the sorted cells. The sequencer listed for this sample is NextSeq 550. The Human TCR Profiling Kit (MiLaboratory) was used to make UMI-labeled 5' RACE TRB cDNA libraries. The full amount of extracted RNA was used for cDNA synthesis, and the full amount of resulting cDNA was used for PCR amplification. Libraries were prepared in parallel with an identical number of PCR cycles. The source study handled its data this way. With a requirement of at least two reads per UMI, MIGEC and MiXCR extracted about 50,000 +/- 10,000 unique UMI-labeled TRB cDNA molecules per library. On average, each library contained about 40,000 +/- 10,000 functional in-frame TRB CDR3 nucleotide clonotypes without stop codons. Diversity metrics, including normalized Shannon-Wiener and Chao1, were computed in VDJtools after downsampling to 5000 UMI-labeled TRB molecules per sample. Clonotype-size-weighted physicochemical properties of the central five CDR3 residues (interaction energy, strength, volume and Kidera factor 4) were computed in VDJtools. Each CDR3 protein sequence appears as one entry after TCRdb reprocessed the reads, and no DNA is included. The V and J calls reflect TCRdb's pipeline rather than the authors' work. The table of this sample itemizes over 55,000 distinct CDR3 sequences. The ten largest clones capture roughly 0.58% of the sample.

The receptor was derived from a human donor in good health. Some clones in this sample may be carry-over from other donors' samples. The sequencing input was naive CXCR3+ CD8+ T cells from blood. The sample's cell subset or site label, in plain terms: CD45RO-CCR7+CD27+CD95- naive CD8+ T cells expressing CXCR3 (TNR3+). Recombination joined TRBV4-3 with TRBJ2-7; without DNA, the TCRdb call of TRBD1 cannot be checked. The CDR3 protein is CASSQGAGVEYEQYF.